The 26 T cell receptor beta chains below were found in one sample sequenced in a study of cytomegalovirus exposure and HLA in healthy donors. Both 60 Vbeta primers and 13 Jbeta primers went into the PCR. Clones were read by immunoSEQ multiplex PCR, and TCRdb kept only the in-frame ones, dropping some. The table lists 130,000 to 150,000 clones, over 70% of them singletons. Material for sequencing was PBMCs. Source of these receptors: a young man in good health and CMV-seropositive.

The rearrangement joins TRBV27 to TRBJ2-6, with 9 bases matching TRBD1. The CDR3 runs 17 residues. Germline V gene data show CDR1 as MNHEY and CDR2 as SMNVEV (reference sequence). J gave up 4 bases and V 4 bases, and 8 bases lay outside the gene matches. The CDR3 DNA follows: TGTGCCAGCAGTTGGACCGGACAGGGGAACGGGGCCAACGTCCTGACTTTC. Its translation: CASSWTGQGNGANVLTF.

As for this clone: One end of the junction fails to match germline, which may point to a read error. The chain carries TRBV7-9 and TRBJ1-1, with D possibly being TRBD1 (6 bases). Germline CDR1 is SEHNR and CDR2 is FQNEAQ (reference sequence). CDR3 size: 14 residues. CDR3 amino acids: CSSSGRTENTEAFF. CDR3 coding DNA: TGTTCCAGCAGCGGTCGGACAGAGAACACTGAAGCTTTCTTT.

The chain has TRBV23-1 and TRBJ1-1, with 10 bases identical to TRBD1. TRBV23-1 is placed among ORFs of uncertain function. With 0 bases clipped from V and 4 bases from J, the junction kept 14 bases outside the gene matches. The CDR3 has 19 amino acids. The DNA for the CDR3 is TGCGCCAGCAGTCAATCCCAAGGTGGGGACAGGGGCGCGGGCACTGAAGCTTTCTTT. It codes for CASSQSQGGDRGAGTEAFF.

V usage is TRBV9 and J usage is TRBJ1-5; no reliable D call. Looked up from germline, CDR1 is SGDLS and CDR2 is YYNGEE. The V end was cut by 0 bases, the J end by 3 bases, with 10 bases between. CDR3 size: 15 residues. This chain's CDR3 is CASSVAGNINQPQHF. The CDR3 DNA follows: TGTGCCAGCAGCGTAGCGGGGAATATCAATCAGCCCCAGCATTTT.

This clone was recorded a few times. This chain joins TRBV6-6 and TRBJ1-6; D call uncertain. This CDR3 contains 16 residues. Germline V gene lookup returns CDR1 MNHNY and CDR2 SVGAGI (reference sequence). Trimming shortened V by 0 bases and J by 8 bases, and 14 bases separated the two germline ends. CDR3 coding DNA: TGTGCCAGCAGTTACTCTACGGGCAGAGCGGATTCACCCCTCCACTTT. It yields the protein CASSYSTGRADSPLHF.

The rearrangement joins TRBV6-5 to TRBJ1-5, with D possibly TRBD1 on 5 matching bases. Trimming stripped 6 bases from V and 5 bases from J, with 14 bases between. Per the germline V gene, CDR1 is MNHEY and CDR2 is SVGAGI. The CDR3 has 14 residues. CDR3 DNA: TGTGCCAGCAGAACAACCGGGACTGATCAGCCCCAGCATTTT. It encodes CASRTTGTDQPQHF.

The rearrangement links TRBV7-8 to TRBJ2-2, with unresolved D. Germline assignment: CDR1 SGHVS and CDR2 FQNEAQ. The CDR3 has 13 amino acids. V lost 6 bases to trimming and J lost 0 bases, with 5 bases between them. The CDR3 reads CASRRANTGELFF. In DNA form, the CDR3 reads TGTGCCAGCAGACGGGCGAACACCGGGGAGCTGTTTTTT.

The gene calls are TRBV5-8 and TRBJ2-2, with TRBD2 identical over 10 bases. This CDR3 is built from 18 residues. Trimming at V came to 0 bases and at J to 1 base, leaving 6 bases not matched to a gene. Germline CDR1 SGHTS, CDR2 YDEGEE. The CDR3 loop reads CASSLGTSGLWNTGELFF. The CDR3 DNA reads as TGTGCCAGCAGCTTGGGGACTAGCGGCCTGTGGAACACCGGGGAGCTGTTTTTT.

V gene TRBV19 combines with J gene TRBJ1-5, with 8 bases fitting TRBD1. V shed 4 bases and J 1 base; nucleotides not matched to a gene: 6. The CDR3 has 16 amino acids. Germline V gene sequence: CDR1 LNHDA, CDR2 SQIVND (reference sequence). The CDR3 protein is CASSNQGAWSNQPQHF. The CDR3 DNA sequence: TGTGCCAGTAGTAATCAGGGGGCTTGGAGCAATCAGCCCCAGCATTTT.

This clone was counted a few times. This chain connects TRBV6-5 to TRBJ2-7; TRBD2 matches 7 bases. J was trimmed by 0 bases and V by 6 bases; bases with no gene match: 8. This CDR3 spans 15 amino acids. Per germline, CDR1 MNHEY and CDR2 SVGAGI. Here the CDR3 reads CASSQSGTTSYEQYF. CDR3 nucleotide sequence: TGTGCCAGCAGCCAGAGCGGGACCACCTCCTACGAGCAGTACTTC.

This clone was counted between two and nine times. The chain couples TRBV13 to TRBJ1-2; 8 bases align to TRBD1. Trimming took 5 bases from V and 9 from J; bases not matched to a gene: 8. CDR3 length equals 13 residues. In germline, CDR1 is PRHDT, CDR2 FYEKMQ (reference sequence). CDR3 in amino acids: CASSPSTGERYTF. CDR3 coding DNA: TGTGCCAGCAGCCCATCGACAGGGGAGCGCTACACCTTC.

The chain links TRBV9 to TRBJ2-2; 8 bases are a match to TRBD1. The trim removed 4 bases at V and 4 bases at J, leaving 3 bases unmatched. Germline CDR1 is SGDLS and CDR2 is YYNGEE. The length of the CDR3 is 14 residues. The CDR3 nucleotides read TGTGCCAGCAGCAGGACAGGGACCACCGGGGAGCTGTTTTTT. Residues: CASSRTGTTGELFF.

The chain employs TRBV7-8 and TRBJ1-1; perhaps TRBD1 as D (6 bases). The germline V gene encodes CDR1 SGHVS and CDR2 FQNEAQ. V was cut by 1 base and J by 1 base, with 7 bases left in between. The CDR3 loop spans 14 amino acids. CDR3 residues: CASSLVQGNTEAFF. For the CDR3, the DNA is TGTGCCAGCAGCTTAGTACAGGGGAACACTGAAGCTTTCTTT.

The table lists this clone with a count of one. The chain carries TRBV27 and TRBJ2-3; possible D gene TRBD2, 6 bases. Germline V gene lookup returns CDR1 MNHEY and CDR2 SMNVEV (reference sequence). This CDR3 contains 13 residues. V gave up 5 bases and J gave up 6 bases, with 12 bases separating them. CDR3 DNA sequence: TGTGCCAGCAGTCGGGACTGGGCGGATACGCAGTATTTT. Translating gives CASSRDWADTQYF.

The chain is built from TRBV27 and TRBJ2-2; unclear D gene. The length of the CDR3 is 15 residues. V was cut by 3 bases and J by 0 bases, with 8 bases left in between. CDR1 is MNHEY, CDR2 SMNVEV, per germline (reference sequence). CDR3 amino acids: CASSLIRANTGELFF. The CDR3 DNA reads TGTGCCAGCAGTTTGATCCGAGCGAACACCGGGGAGCTGTTTTTT.

This chain links TRBV6-6 with TRBJ1-1, with a weak D call TRBD1 (5 bases). Germline CDR1 reads MNHNY; CDR2 reads SVGAGI (reference sequence). The length of the CDR3 is 16 residues. Between the trimmed V and J ends, which lost 5 bases and 0 bases, there was a span of 16 bases. The CDR3: CASSRRVTAMNTEAFF. The CDR3 region has the DNA TGTGCCAGCAGTCGCCGGGTGACAGCTATGAACACTGAAGCTTTCTTT.

The chain uses TRBV7-8 and TRBJ2-7; TRBD2 matches 10 bases. The germline V gene has CDR1 SGHVS and CDR2 FQNEAQ. The CDR3 consists of 17 residues. The J segment lost 2 bases and the V segment lost 5 bases, leaving 12 bases of the junction unmatched. The CDR3 DNA sequence: TGTGCCAGCAGCGCCCCCCGAGCGGGGGGGGAAACCTACGAGCAGTACTTC. Amino acid sequence: CASSAPRAGGETYEQYF.

The rearrangement links TRBV5-8 to TRBJ2-1, with D perhaps TRBD1 (6 bases). Trimming stripped 4 bases from V and 4 bases from J, with 18 bases between. Germline V gives CDR1 SGHTS, CDR2 YDEGEE. The CDR3 loop spans 16 amino acids. The CDR3 spells CASSPRTESRYNEQFF. The CDR3 DNA follows: TGTGCCAGCAGCCCTCGGACAGAGTCAAGATACAATGAGCAGTTCTTC.

This sequence joins TRBV28 and TRBJ1-3, with D tentatively TRBD1 (6 bases). Per the germline V gene, CDR1 is MDHEN and CDR2 is SYDVKM. Trimming shortened V by 3 bases and J by 2 bases, and 17 bases separated the two germline ends. The CDR3 consists of 17 residues. CDR3 DNA: TGTGCCAGCAGTTTCTCATTGGGGGCTTTGACTGGAAACACCATATATTTT. It yields the protein CASSFSLGALTGNTIYF.

This clone is a singleton in its sample. The gene calls are TRBV10-3 and TRBJ1-6; D might be TRBD1 (6 bases). Trimming left V 7 bases short and J 4 bases short, with 8 bases between. The CDR3 extends over 13 amino acids. From germline, CDR1 is ENHRY and CDR2 SYGVKD. The DNA of the CDR3 is TGTGCCATCACAGGGGAGTATAATTCACCCCTCCACTTT. It is translated as CAITGEYNSPLHF.

A few counts support this clone. The CDR3, as DNA: TGTGCCAGCCACAGGGGGACTGAAGCTTTCTTT. It codes for CASHRGTEAFF. V usage is TRBV6-5 and J usage is TRBJ1-1; 8 bases fit TRBD1. CDR1 MNHEY and CDR2 SVGAGI come from the germline V gene. CDR3 length: 11 amino acids. With 8 bases clipped from V and 5 bases from J, the junction kept 1 base outside the gene matches.

There are a few counts of this clone. The rearrangement links TRBV2 to TRBJ2-5; D possibly corresponds to TRBD2 (5 bases). Germline V gene lookup returns CDR1 SNHLY and CDR2 FYNNEI. This CDR3 has 15 residues. V dropped 5 bases and J dropped 1 base, with 14 bases sitting between them. The CDR3 DNA sequence: TGTGCCAGCAGTATGCTTGGAACTAGCCAAGAGACCCAGTACTTC. Its protein product is CASSMLGTSQETQYF.

This chain joins TRBV4-2 and TRBJ2-7, with 7 bases that match TRBD1. Trimming removed 4 bases from V and 2 bases from J; junction bases left unmatched: 29. This CDR3 comprises 22 residues. Looked up from germline, CDR1 is LGHNA and CDR2 is YNFKEQ. CDR3 nucleotides: TGTGCCAGCAGCCCCGGACAGGAGGTGACCATTCCATTCAAACCAAGGCCCTACGAGCAGTACTTC. It is translated as CASSPGQEVTIPFKPRPYEQYF.

The V call is TRBV28, the J call TRBJ2-1, with TRBD1 identical over 8 bases. Germline CDR1 reads MDHEN; CDR2 reads SYDVKM. J gave up 5 bases and V 7 bases, and 7 bases lay outside the gene matches. The CDR3 extends over 14 amino acids. In DNA, the CDR3 is TGTGCCAGCACCCCCGGACAGGGTAACAATGAGCAGTTCTTC. Protein sequence: CASTPGQGNNEQFF.

The J gene is TRBJ2-5, the V gene TRBV27, with D unclear. The DNA end lines up better with TRBJ2-7; the J call may be wrong. The germline V gene has CDR1 MNHEY and CDR2 SMNVEV (reference sequence). The CDR3 runs to 13 residues. The CDR3 here is CASSLRHPYEQYF. CDR3 bases: TGTGCCAGCAGTTTACGACACCCCTACGAGCAGTACTTC.

Details on this clone: A read error may produce the germline difference seen at one junction end. The chain links TRBV7-9 to TRBJ2-7; D might be TRBD1 (6 bases). Germline V gives CDR1 SEHNR, CDR2 FQNEAQ (reference sequence). The CDR3 spans 14 residues. The CDR3, as DNA: TGTTCCAGCAGCCCTGGGACATCTACCTACGAGCAGTACTTC. Protein: CSSSPGTSTYEQYF.